The rows below give T cell receptor beta chains drawn from one sample of a study of blood T cell repertoires in COVID-19. Profiling relied on immunoSEQ multiplex PCR, and the TCRdb table lists in-frame clones only, not all of them. The sample includes 110,000 to 150,000 clones, 75% to 85% of them seen just once. Sequenced input: peripheral blood. All receptors derive from a woman in her forties or fifties with acute or convalescent COVID-19. CDR3s include the opening cysteine and the closing phenylalanine or tryptophan. A D gene is named only where the DNA matches it firmly. Expanded clones get a size class; other rows say once, few or many, or leave the size out.

clone size	V gene	J gene	D gene	CDR3 DNA	CDR3 protein
-	TRBV7-9	TRBJ2-3	TRBD1	TGTGCCAGCAGCAGGGACAGGGGCTCCGATACGCAGTATTTT	CASSRDRGSDTQYF
-	TRBV7-8	TRBJ2-5	TRBD2	TGTGCCAGCAGTTATTTGAGCGGGGGAGAAGAGACCCAGTACTTC	CASSYLSGGEETQYF
-	TRBV4-3	TRBJ2-3	-	TGCGCCAGCAGCCAAGAAAGGGGTTGGGCAGATACGCAGTATTTT	CASSQERGWADTQYF
-	TRBV19	TRBJ1-1	TRBD1	TGTGCCAGTACCATGGGTAGGGGGCGAGGTCACACTGAAGCTTTCTTT	CASTMGRGRGHTEAFF
-	TRBV12-5	TRBJ2-1	TRBD2	TGTGCTAGTGGCCCTGGGCCTAGCGGGGGTTCCTACAATGAGCAGTTCTTC	CASGPGPSGGSYNEQFF
-	TRBV6-2/TRBV6-3	TRBJ2-7	-	TGTGCCAGCAGCCCACAGGGAGAAACCTACGAGCAGTACTTC	CASSPQGETYEQYF
-	TRBV9	TRBJ1-1	-	TGTGCCAGCAGCCCACACGAGTGGGACACCACACAAGCTTTCTTT	CASSPHEWDTTQAFF
-	TRBV24-1	TRBJ2-1	-	TGTGCCACCAGTGGGCGGGGGACAAGCTCCTACAATGAGCAGTTCTTC	CATSGRGTSSYNEQFF
-	TRBV27	TRBJ1-5	-	TGTGCCAGCGGCACCTCCGATCAGCCCCAGCATTTT	CASGTSDQPQHF
-	TRBV19	TRBJ1-4	-	TGTGCCAGTAGTATGCGACCAGCGGCAACTAATGAAAAACTGTTTTTT	CASSMRPAATNEKLFF
-	TRBV7-2	TRBJ1-2	TRBD1	TGTGCCAGCAGCCCAGCAACAGGGGGGTATGGCTACACCTTC	CASSPATGGYGYTF
once	TRBV5-1	TRBJ2-3	-	TGCGCCACCCGGGAAACTACTAGCACAGATACGCAGTATTTT	CATRETTSTDTQYF
-	TRBV2	TRBJ1-1	TRBD1	TGTGCCAGCAGTGAACTTGGACAGGGCGAAGCTTTCTTT	CASSELGQGEAFF
-	TRBV6-5	TRBJ1-5	-	TGTGCCAGCAGCCCACGGGAAAATCAGCCCCAGCATTTT	CASSPRENQPQHF
-	TRBV6-5	TRBJ2-1	-	TGTGCCAGCAGTTTATCAGGGCGTGAGCAGTTCTTC	CASSLSGREQFF
-	TRBV20-1	TRBJ2-7	-	TGCAGTGCTAGTAGGACAGCCTACGAGCAGTACTTC	CSASRTAYEQYF
-	TRBV29-1	TRBJ1-2	-	TGCAGCGCCATGACAGGCGACTATGGCTACACCTTC	CSAMTGDYGYTF
-	TRBV7-8	TRBJ2-7	-	TGTGCCAGCAGCTTCCAGGCGTCCTACGAGCAGTACTTC	CASSFQASYEQYF
-	TRBV27	TRBJ1-1	TRBD1	TGTGCCAGCAGTTGGGACAGGGTCACTGAAGCTTTCTTT	CASSWDRVTEAFF
-	TRBV7-6	TRBJ1-1	-	TGTGCCAGCAGCTTACAAAGGGGAACTGAAGCTTTCTTT	CASSLQRGTEAFF
once	TRBV19	TRBJ2-3	-	TGTGCCAGTAGTCAGGGAGATACGCAGTATTTT	CASSQGDTQYF
-	TRBV28	TRBJ1-4	-	TGTGCCAGCAGTTTGTGGGGAGGGGAAAGCACTAATGAAAAACTGTTTTTT	CASSLWGGESTNEKLFF
-	TRBV5-1	TRBJ1-6	TRBD1	TGCGCCAGCAGCTTTTCCGGGACAGTAAATTCACCCCTCCACTTT	CASSFSGTVNSPLHF
once	TRBV6-5	TRBJ2-1	TRBD2	TGTGCCAGCAGTTACAACACGGGAGGGGGGTACAATGAGCAGTTCTTC	CASSYNTGGGYNEQFF
-	TRBV7-2	TRBJ2-7	-	TGTGCCAGCAGCTTAGATCCTCGGTCCTCCTACGAGCAGTACTTC	CASSLDPRSSYEQYF
-	TRBV12-3/TRBV12-4	TRBJ1-1	TRBD1	TGTGCCAGCAGTAACAGGGGGCAGGGTGAAGCTTTCTTT	CASSNRGQGEAFF
few	TRBV7-3	TRBJ1-1	TRBD1	TGTGCCAGCAGCCAACAGGGGGCGGGAGTATTCTTT	CASSQQGAGVFF
once	TRBV11-1	TRBJ1-4	-	TGTGCCAGCAGCTTCGGGTCAACTAATGAAAAACTGTTTTTT	CASSFGSTNEKLFF
-	TRBV30	TRBJ2-3	-	TGTGCCTGGTCAGGAATGTCGGGGAAAACAGATACGCAGTATTTT	CAWSGMSGKTDTQYF
-	TRBV2	TRBJ1-5	TRBD1	TGTGCCAGCAGTGACACCCTGGACAGGGGGGTTTCGAGTAGCAATCAGCCCCAGCATTTT	CASSDTLDRGVSSSNQPQHF
-	TRBV6-5	TRBJ1-3	-	TGTGCCAGCAGTTACTCACCGGGAGGGGAAAACACCATATATTTT	CASSYSPGGENTIYF
-	TRBV7-2	TRBJ2-3	-	TGTGCCAGCAGCTTGGGGGCTTACACAGATACGCAGTATTTT	CASSLGAYTDTQYF
-	TRBV7-9	TRBJ2-1	-	TGTGCCAGCAGCCGACAGGCAGAGGGCAATGAGCAGTTCTTC	CASSRQAEGNEQFF
-	TRBV7-2	TRBJ2-4	TRBD2	TGTGCCAGCAGCCGCGGGGGGTCAGGGGCCAAAAACATTCAGTACTTC	CASSRGGSGAKNIQYF
-	TRBV5-6	TRBJ1-2	TRBD1	TGTGCCAGCAGAGGTGCCGGGACAGGGTCCTATGGCTACACCTTC	CASRGAGTGSYGYTF
-	TRBV7-2	TRBJ2-7	TRBD1	TGTGCCAGCAGCTTAGTTATCGGGACAGGGTTGTCAGCGCAGTACTTC	CASSLVIGTGLSAQYF
-	TRBV29-1	TRBJ1-1	-	TGCAGCGTTGATGACCAGGGCATGAACACTGAAGCTTTCTTT	CSVDDQGMNTEAFF
-	TRBV12-5	TRBJ1-3	-	TGTGCTAGTGGTTTGGGTTCGAGCTCTGGAAACACCATATATTTT	CASGLGSSSGNTIYF
-	TRBV6-1	TRBJ1-2	-	TGTGCCAGCAGTGAGCACAGGGTCGCGGGCTACACCTTC	CASSEHRVAGYTF
-	TRBV7-8	TRBJ2-7	TRBD1	TGTGCCAGCAGCCTTCAGTGGCAGGGGGCCGACGAGCAGTACTTC	CASSLQWQGADEQYF
-	TRBV7-9	TRBJ2-1	-	TGTGCCAGCAGTCGAGACTGGGGGGATGAGCAGTTCTTC	CASSRDWGDEQFF
-	TRBV6-5	TRBJ2-3	-	TGTGCCAGCAGCGGAGGGGGGGGCGGAGATACGCAGTATTTT	CASSGGGGGDTQYF
-	TRBV4-3	TRBJ1-2	-	TGCGCCAGCAGCCAAGAGACGGGATATGGTTTGGCGGGGGGCGACTATGGCTACACCTTC	CASSQETGYGLAGGDYGYTF
-	TRBV18	TRBJ2-7	-	TGTGCCAGCTCACCATCGGGGAACGCGGCTTCCTACGAGCAGTACTTC	CASSPSGNAASYEQYF
-	TRBV6-6	TRBJ1-1	-	TGTGCCAGCAGCGTACAGGGCTCCGCTTTCTTT	CASSVQGSAFF
-	TRBV15	TRBJ1-5	TRBD1	TGTGCCACCAGCAGTTTCGGCAGGGGGTTTAGCAATCAGCCCCAGCATTTT	CATSSFGRGFSNQPQHF
-	TRBV19	TRBJ1-5	TRBD1	TGTGCCAGTCAAATGACGGGACAGGTTTCGCCCCAGCATTTT	CASQMTGQVSPQHF
-	TRBV5-6	TRBJ2-7	-	TGTGCCAGCAGCTTGGCCACAGACCTAGCCTCCGAGCAGTACTTC	CASSLATDLASEQYF
-	TRBV27	TRBJ2-3	-	TGTGCCAGCAGTTTGTTGGGGGGGGCAAATACGCAGTATTTT	CASSLLGGANTQYF
-	TRBV10-3	TRBJ2-3	TRBD1	TGTGCCATCCAGACAGGACAGGGTGAAGATACGCAGTATTTT	CAIQTGQGEDTQYF
-	TRBV28	TRBJ1-5	-	TGTGCCAGCAGTCCACGGACAAGCAATCAGCCCCAGCATTTT	CASSPRTSNQPQHF
-	TRBV7-2	TRBJ2-3	-	TGTGCCAGCAGCTTAGTGGACGCAGGGGCATCGGATACGCAGTATTTT	CASSLVDAGASDTQYF
-	TRBV5-1	TRBJ2-7	TRBD1	TGCGCCAGCAGCTTGAGTACCGGGACAGGGTCTTACGAGCAGTACTTC	CASSLSTGTGSYEQYF